Each of the 2 T cell receptor beta chains below was sequenced from the same sample in a study of T cell responses to AZD1222 COVID-19 vaccine. The method was immunoSEQ multiplex PCR; TCRdb's version includes in-frame clones alone and lacks a portion of them. The repertoire holds about 94,000 clones, around nine tenths seen once, with 9.5% to 13% in the top ten. The source material was peripheral blood, sampled 28 days after the second AZD1222 dose. These receptors were obtained from an adult who received the AZD1222 COVID-19 vaccine.

This chain connects TRBV2 to TRBJ1-5; no clear D gene. V was trimmed by 1 base and J by 2 bases, leaving 6 bases between them. The germline gives CDR1 SNHLY, CDR2 FYNNEI. The CDR3 has 14 amino acids. This CDR3 is CASSEGGGNQPQHF. The CDR3 bases are TGTGCCAGCAGTGAAGGGGGTGGCAATCAGCCCCAGCATTTT.

CDR3 region: CASSLDGRGPVEAFF. CDR3 DNA sequence: TGCGCCAGCAGCTTGGATGGCAGGGGGCCTGTTGAAGCTTTCTTT. This rearrangement joins TRBV5-1 to TRBJ1-1; 8 bases line up with TRBD1. Germline CDR1 is SGHRS and CDR2 is YFSETQ. CDR3 size: 15 residues. V gave up 0 bases and J gave up 7 bases; unmatched junction bases: 8.